This TCR beta chain was identified during a study of cytomegalovirus exposure and HLA in healthy donors. Whole-study results and caveats: In vitro, three CMV-associated chains proved specific for CMV antigens.

Amplification used 60 Vbeta primers and 13 Jbeta primers. Assay used: immunoSEQ multiplex PCR; TCRdb lists only in-frame clones, some missing. Found here are about 130,000 clones, around three quarters of them singletons; the top ten hold around 14%. The CDR3 sequence is 16 residues long. CDR1 is SNHLY and CDR2 is FYNNEI in the germline V gene. V gave up 4 bases and J gave up 0 bases, with 13 bases separating them. Notes on this clone: Its cognate antigen is unknown.

The chain joins TRBV2 to TRBJ1-3; D unclear. The sequencing input was PBMCs. This clonotype originated in a woman between 55 and 75 years old in good health and CMV-seropositive. The CDR3 spells CASSAEHPRSGNTIYF. In DNA form, the CDR3 reads TGTGCCAGCAGTGCTGAACACCCCCGCTCTGGAAACACCATATATTTT.